The 7 T cell receptor beta chains given below trace back to one sample, sequenced in a study of T-cell memory formation after mild COVID-19. TCRdb independently ran MiXCR on the 5' RACE reads; one entry per CDR3 protein. The data contain about 300,000 distinct CDR3 sequences, just under 20% of them singletons. Material: PBMCs or a T cell subset sorted from them (not recorded which). The receptors originated from a man between 18 and 29 years old who had mild COVID-19 (a few samples of this study predate the infection). Cell type and time point are not known.

This chain uses TRBV27 with TRBJ2-2; possibly TRBD1 for D (5 bases). The germline CDR1 and CDR2 sequences are MNHEY and SMNVEV (reference sequence). V was cut by 7 bases and J by 5 bases, with 17 bases left in between. The CDR3 is 15 residues long. CDR3 loop: CASTPGTGPTGELFF. Written as DNA, the CDR3 is TGTGCCAGCACCCCCGGCACAGGCCCTACCGGGGAGCTGTTTTTT.

This clonotype appeared a few times. This sequence joins TRBV5-1 and TRBJ2-3; 8 bases agree with TRBD1. J gave up 4 bases and V 8 bases, and 9 bases lay outside the gene matches. Looked up from germline, CDR1 is SGHRS and CDR2 is YFSETQ. This CDR3 region has 14 residues. The CDR3 nucleotides read TGCGCCAGTATACAGACAGGGGCCTCAGATACGCAGTATTTT. This sequence encodes CASIQTGASDTQYF. The full variable domain, with the rest looked up from reference TRBV5-1 and TRBJ2-3, is KAGVTQTPRYLIKTRGQQVTLSCSPISGHRSVSWYQQTPGQGLQFLFEYFSETQRNKGNFPGRFSGRQFSNSRSEMNVSTLELGDSALYLCASIQTGASDTQYFGPGTRLTVL.

The chain uses TRBV30 and TRBJ1-2; maybe TRBD1 (6 bases). Trimming removed 3 bases from V and 7 bases from J, with 12 bases in between. This CDR3 contains 12 residues. The germline V gene encodes CDR1 GTSNPN and CDR2 SVGIG (reference sequence). CDR3 in DNA: TGTGCCTGGAGCTTAGGGGGGCTTGGCTACACCTTC. Protein: CAWSLGGLGYTF.

V usage is TRBV5-1 and J usage is TRBJ2-3; D not certain. Trimming took 0 bases from V and 4 from J, leaving 12 bases between them. Germline CDR1 and CDR2: SGHRS and YFSETQ. The CDR3 has 15 residues. The CDR3 protein is CASSLASELPDTQYF. The DNA of the CDR3 is TGCGCCAGCAGCTTGGCCTCGGAGTTACCAGATACGCAGTATTTT.

The chain recombines TRBV27 with TRBJ1-4, with D possibly being TRBD1 (5 bases). The CDR3 totals 14 residues. Germline values: CDR1 MNHEY, CDR2 SMNVEV (reference sequence). The V gene lost 3 bases and the J gene lost 5 bases, with 10 bases spanning the gap. The CDR3 is CASSLNRPNEKLFF. The CDR3 bases are TGTGCCAGCAGTTTGAACAGGCCCAATGAAAAACTGTTTTTT.

The chain recombines TRBV10-3 with TRBJ2-7, with D maybe TRBD2 (5 bases). Germline V gene sequence: CDR1 ENHRY, CDR2 SYGVKD. The germline V and J ends were trimmed by 6 bases and 5 bases, with 17 bases remaining between them. This CDR3 region has 14 residues. CDR3 DNA: TGTGCCATCAGCGGTCAAAAGTGGAGGAACGAGCAGTACTTC. Its translation: CAISGQKWRNEQYF.

The chain links TRBV12-3 or TRBV12-4 to TRBJ2-2; 9 bases match TRBD1. Trimming removed 6 bases from V and 6 bases from J; junction bases left unmatched: 2. The CDR3 totals 13 residues. CDR3 region: CASRDRGAGELFF. In nucleotides, the CDR3 is TGTGCCAGCAGGGACAGGGGTGCCGGGGAGCTGTTTTTT.